This record covers a single T cell receptor (beta chain). Its antigen is unknown. Trimming at V came to 1 base and at J to 1 base, leaving 3 bases not matched to a gene. CDR1 is GTSNPN, CDR2 SVGIG, per germline (reference sequence). The CDR3 is 15 residues long. These data come from a study of OX40 agonist ivuxolimab in advanced cancers. As for the study in general: Patients received ivuxolimab, an intravenous treatment, every 2 weeks at 0.01 to 10 mg/kg. Study conclusions and caveats: Fewer expanded clones were found on average in CD4+ than in CD8+ T cells. The study observed clonal expansion of CD4+ and CD8+ blood T cells by week 6 at 0.1 to 3.0 mg/kg.

Assay used: immunoSEQ multiplex PCR; TCRdb lists only in-frame clones, some missing. Seen here are tens of thousands of clones, around 90% observed once, and the top ten hold about 4%. The receptor's source is an adult with an advanced solid tumor such as melanoma, head and neck, liver or kidney cancer. The chain employs TRBV30 and TRBJ2-1, with 8 bases that match TRBD2. The material was CD4+ or CD8+ T cells sorted from blood, obtained in a trial of the OX40 agonist ivuxolimab. The CDR3 nucleotides are TGTGCCTGGAGTGACGTAGCGGGATCCTACAATGAGCAGTTCTTC. As protein: CAWSDVAGSYNEQFF. Full variable domain (remainder filled in from reference TRBV30 and TRBJ2-1): SQTIHQWPATLVQPVGSPLSLECTVEGTSNPNLYWYRQAAGRGLQLLFYSVGIGQISSEVPQNLSASRPQDRQFILSSKKLLLSDSGFYLCAWSDVAGSYNEQFFGPGTRLTVL.